This TCR beta chain derives from a study of type 1 and type 2 diabetes patients. Findings and limits, study-wide: With limited T2D and control samples, some T1D-only expanded clones may not be T1D-specific. Unmatched age and gender across groups might bias interpretation.

Only a few counts were recorded for this clonotype. Its matching antigen is unknown. There are 13 residues in the CDR3. Per germline, CDR1 GTSNPN and CDR2 SVGIG (reference sequence). Amplification started from genomic DNA. The TCR beta CDR3 region was amplified using 30 forward and 13 reverse primers. TCRdb processed the multiplex PCR reads anew with MiXCR; each CDR3 protein has one entry. The data show fewer than 300,000 distinct CDR3 sequences, roughly 48% seen once. Diabetic patients met standard criteria for type 1 or type 2 diabetes. No donor had another autoimmune disease or recent infection within four weeks.

The sequenced sample was peripheral blood mononuclear cells (PBMCs). The chain carries TRBV30 and TRBJ2-3; no reliable D call. The clonotype originates from a man younger than 35 with type 2 diabetes. CDR3 in amino acids: CAADSDHTDTQYF. The CDR3 DNA follows: TGTGCTGCCGACTCCGACCACACAGATACGCAGTATTTT.